One and the same sample provided the 11 T cell receptor beta chains below, sequenced in a study of Ad26.COV2.S vaccination and SARS-CoV-2 variants (dated by TCRdb to the early 2020s). Taken with the paper, the label for treatment or condition translates to: 15 to 20 received Ad26.COV2.S at low or high dose, single or two shots; 5 received placebo; per-sample allocation not given. Repertoires of vaccine and placebo recipients were sequenced from samples collected on day 63 after the first injection. The library relied on the immunoSEQ multiplex PCR assay. TCRdb's version of the immuneACCESS table is confined to in-frame rearrangements and falls short of the full clone set. An unresolved V gene accounts for under half of the shortfall where checked; the remainder is of unknown origin. The sample table holds roughly 300,000 clones, of which 88% were seen once. Of the sample, roughly 6% is held by the ten largest clones.

The starting material was peripheral blood, obtained in a trial of Ad26.COV2.S vaccine versus placebo. Every receptor here comes from a person between 18 and 60 years old who received the Ad26.COV2.S COVID-19 vaccine or a placebo.

V usage is TRBV19 and J usage is TRBJ1-1; 8 positions match TRBD1. The V gene end was trimmed by 6 bases and the J gene end by 8 bases; junction bases not matched to a gene: 8. This CDR3 region has 13 residues. Germline-derived CDR1 and CDR2 are LNHDA and SQIVND (reference sequence). The DNA of the CDR3 is TGTGCCAGTAGGTCCCAGGGGGCGGAAGAAGCTTTCTTT. This gives the protein CASRSQGAEEAFF.

The chain links TRBV19 to TRBJ1-4, with D unclear. The CDR3 spans 16 residues. CDR1 is LNHDA and CDR2 is SQIVND in the germline V gene (reference sequence). V gave up 4 bases and J gave up 0 bases, with 12 bases separating them. The CDR3 DNA sequence: TGTGCCAGTAGTACGAGAAAGGGTGCAACTAATGAAAAACTGTTTTTT. It is translated as CASSTRKGATNEKLFF.

V usage is TRBV18 and J usage is TRBJ1-4; 11 bases match TRBD1. Germline CDR1 is KGHSH and CDR2 is LQKENI. Trimming at V came to 6 bases and at J to 11 bases, leaving 11 bases not matched to a gene. The CDR3 is made up of 15 amino acids. CDR3 in amino acids: CASSGQGAFDAKLFF. The CDR3 DNA follows: TGTGCCAGCTCTGGACAGGGGGCCTTCGATGCGAAACTGTTTTTT. Looking up the rest from reference TRBV18 and TRBJ1-4 gives the full variable domain: NAGVMQNPRHLVRRRGQEARLRCSPMKGHSHVYWYRQLPEEGLKFMVYLQKENIIDESGMPKERFSAEFPKEGPSILRIQQVVRGDSAAYFCASSGQGAFDAKLFFGSGTQLSVL.

The chain employs TRBV30 and TRBJ2-3; D ambiguous. CDR3 size: 15 residues. CDR1 is GTSNPN, CDR2 SVGIG, per germline (reference sequence). Trimming stripped 0 bases from V and 4 bases from J, with 14 bases between. The CDR3 DNA reads TGTGCCTGGAGTGTGGCGAACCTTGGCGCAGATACGCAGTATTTT. Its translation: CAWSVANLGADTQYF.

This rearrangement joins TRBV30 to TRBJ1-5, with D perhaps TRBD1 (6 bases). The V end lost 6 bases, the J end lost 3 bases, and 12 bases lay between the germline ends. Germline assignment: CDR1 GTSNPN and CDR2 SVGIG (reference sequence). CDR3 size: 13 residues. The CDR3 region is CACIQGPNQPQHF. The CDR3 DNA is TGTGCCTGTATACAGGGACCCAATCAGCCCCAGCATTTT. The full variable domain, in which reference TRBV30 and TRBJ1-5 provide the parts outside the CDR3, is SQTIHQWPATLVQPVGSPLSLECTVEGTSNPNLYWYRQAAGRGLQLLFYSVGIGQISSEVPQNLSASRPQDRQFILSSKKLLLSDSGFYLCACIQGPNQPQHFGDGTRLSIL.

The V and J genes are TRBV28 and TRBJ1-3; no definite D call. V lost 4 bases and J 1 base, leaving 17 bases between the germline ends. Germline V CDR1 and CDR2: MDHEN, SYDVKM. The CDR3 spans 17 residues. The CDR3 is CASSSRRLGSSGNTIYF. In nucleotides, the CDR3 is TGTGCCAGCAGTTCCCGTCGACTTGGTAGTTCTGGAAACACCATATATTTT.

This clone was seen a single time. The chain recombines TRBV6-5 with TRBJ1-1; D might be TRBD1 (6 bases). Germline values: CDR1 MNHEY, CDR2 SVGAGI. The CDR3 sequence is 16 residues long. The V gene lost 4 bases and the J gene lost 4 bases, with 19 bases spanning the gap. CDR3 sequence: CASSSLQGAMGTEAFF. CDR3 bases: TGTGCCAGCAGTTCGTTACAGGGTGCGATGGGCACTGAAGCTTTCTTT.

This chain joins TRBV9 and TRBJ2-4, with TRBD1 as a possible D gene (6 bases). V shed 4 bases and J shed 8 bases, with 13 bases lying between them. The CDR3 has 13 residues. From germline, CDR1 is SGDLS and CDR2 YYNGEE. In DNA form, the CDR3 reads TGTGCCAGCAGCTCAGGGGCCAGGGACATTCAGTACTTC. Translated: CASSSGARDIQYF.

There are a few counts of this clone. The chain is built from TRBV3-1 (or the pseudogene TRBV3-2) and TRBJ2-5; no clear D gene. Germline V lookup: CDR1 LGHDT, CDR2 YNNKEL (reference sequence). V shed 0 bases and J shed 7 bases, with 0 bases lying between them. The CDR3 runs 10 residues. This CDR3 reads CASSQETQYF. Here the CDR3 DNA reads TGTGCCAGCAGCCAAGAGACCCAGTACTTC.

The chain combines TRBV6-4 with TRBJ1-2; D might be TRBD1 (5 bases). Germline V lookup: CDR1 MRHNA, CDR2 SNTAGT. The ends were cut back, 5 bases at V and 1 base at J, with 14 bases in the middle. The CDR3 covers 15 residues. CDR3 sequence (DNA): TGTGCCAGCAGTTCTACTGGGACCCTTAACTATGGCTACACCTTC. Residues: CASSSTGTLNYGYTF.

The rearrangement uses TRBV19 and TRBJ1-6; the D gene is possibly TRBD1 (5 bases). V dropped 3 bases and J dropped 5 bases, with 14 bases sitting between them. The germline V gene encodes CDR1 LNHDA and CDR2 SQIVND (reference sequence). The CDR3 is 16 residues long. Written as DNA, the CDR3 is TGTGCCAGTAGTATTCAGTCGACAGTCGATAATTCACCCCTCCACTTT. Translating it yields CASSIQSTVDNSPLHF.